Following are 25 T cell receptor beta chains from one sample sequenced in a study of siplizumab effects on memory and regulatory T cells. Sequencing used immunoSEQ multiplex PCR; TCRdb keeps in-frame clones, though not all of them. The sample holds over 70,000 clones, about nine tenths seen once. The specimen was CD4+ T cells sorted from blood. The receptors were sampled from a human donor in good health.

About this clone: Additional DNA sequences in this sample encode the identical CDR3. The J gene is TRBJ2-7, the V gene TRBV7-2; 14 nucleotides match TRBD2. Germline V gene sequence: CDR1 SGHTA, CDR2 FQGNSA. This CDR3 has 16 residues. Trimming cost V 1 base and J 4 bases; bases outside gene matches: 3. The CDR3 DNA follows: TGTGCCAGCAGCTTAGAGGGGACTAGCGGGAGTTACGAGCAGTACTTC. It translates to CASSLEGTSGSYEQYF.

V and J are TRBV29-1 and TRBJ2-7; D uncertain. Germline CDR1 is SQVTM and CDR2 is ANQGSEA. The CDR3 has 12 residues. Trimming left V 4 bases short and J 5 bases short, with 12 bases between. The CDR3 DNA sequence: TGCAGCGTTGCGCCAGATCCTCACGAGCAGTACTTC. The encoded protein is CSVAPDPHEQYF.

The chain recombines TRBV1 with TRBJ1-5; TRBD1 reflects the table's D call only, with no check against the DNA. TRBV1 constitutes a pseudogene. The CDR3 has 13 amino acids. This chain's CDR3 is CTEQTKTNQPQHF. In nucleotides, the CDR3 is TGCACCGAACAAACGAAGACAAATCAGCCCCAGCATTTT.

This clone was seen just once. This chain uses TRBV6-1 with TRBJ1-2, with a weak D call TRBD1 (5 bases). V was cut by 6 bases and J by 4 bases, with 9 bases left in between. CDR3 length: 12 residues. Germline CDR1 and CDR2: MNHNS and SASEGT. This CDR3 is CASRLTAYGYTF. CDR3 nucleotides: TGTGCCAGCAGGCTGACAGCCTATGGCTACACCTTC.

This chain uses TRBV5-4 with TRBJ2-7, with TRBD2 matching 15 bases. The CDR3 sequence is 19 residues long. Germline-derived CDR1 and CDR2 are SGHNT and YYREEE (reference sequence). V shed 4 bases and J 0 bases; nucleotides not matched to a gene: 11. CDR3 sequence (DNA): TGTGCCAGCAGCCCTGAGGGGGGACTAGCGGGAGGCTACTCCTACGAGCAGTACTTC. It is translated as CASSPEGGLAGGYSYEQYF.

The rearrangement uses TRBV4-1 and TRBJ1-4; no firm D call. The CDR3 extends over 13 amino acids. Trimming left V 1 base short and J 8 bases short, with 8 bases between. CDR1 is MGHRA and CDR2 is YSYEKL in the germline V gene. CDR3 protein: CASSQVRREKLFF. CDR3 nucleotides: TGCGCCAGCAGCCAAGTCCGGCGGGAAAAACTGTTTTTT.

This chain connects TRBV30 to TRBJ1-5; 7 bases agree with TRBD1. The CDR3 spans 15 residues. Trimming cost V 2 bases and J 3 bases; bases outside gene matches: 7. CDR1 GTSNPN and CDR2 SVGIG come from the germline V gene (reference sequence). CDR3 loop: CAWSRDRAFNQPQHF. The CDR3 region has the DNA TGTGCCTGGAGTAGGGACAGAGCCTTCAATCAGCCCCAGCATTTT.

This clone was observed once. The gene calls are TRBV27 and TRBJ1-2, with no clear D. V lost 2 bases, J lost 3 bases, and 10 bases lay in between. The CDR3 covers 14 residues. Germline V gene sequence: CDR1 MNHEY, CDR2 SMNVEV (reference sequence). In DNA, the CDR3 is TGTGCCAGCAGTTTAAATCGCGTTCACTATGGCTACACCTTC. Residues: CASSLNRVHYGYTF.

The rearrangement joins TRBV7-9 to TRBJ2-5, with D unclear. Germline V gene data show CDR1 as SEHNR and CDR2 as FQNEAQ (reference sequence). Trimming stripped 5 bases from V and 5 bases from J, with 9 bases between. The CDR3 contains 12 residues. The CDR3 loop reads CASSEAGETQYF. DNA for the CDR3: TGTGCCAGCAGCGAGGCCGGGGAGACCCAGTACTTC.

This rearrangement joins TRBV27 to TRBJ2-3; D possibly corresponds to TRBD2 (5 bases). Germline CDR1 MNHEY, CDR2 SMNVEV (reference sequence). The CDR3 runs 15 residues. Trimming stripped 2 bases from V and 0 bases from J, with 9 bases between. CDR3: CASSLTRVSTDTQYF. CDR3 DNA: TGTGCCAGCAGTTTAACTAGGGTTAGCACAGATACGCAGTATTTT.

The DNA of the CDR3 is TGTGCCAGCAGCTTGCGGGCCAGCGCCTACGAGCAGTACTTC. As protein: CASSLRASAYEQYF. The V and J genes are TRBV11-3 and TRBJ2-7; weak D call: TRBD2 (5 bases). Trimming pared 3 bases from V and 2 bases from J, leaving 11 bases between. In germline, CDR1 is SGHNT, CDR2 YENEEA. This CDR3 contains 14 residues.

The J gene is TRBJ1-6, the V gene TRBV4-3, with a tentative D call TRBD1 (6 bases). The V gene's germline CDR1 is LGHNA and CDR2 YSLEER. V was clipped by 0 bases and J by 8 bases, with 14 bases between them. CDR3 length: 16 residues. CDR3 coding DNA: TGCGCCAGCAGCCAAGAAGTAAACAGGGTTGATTCACCCCTCCACTTT. Translated, it gives CASSQEVNRVDSPLHF.

J is TRBJ2-6 and V is TRBV19; 9 bases are shared with TRBD1. In germline, CDR1 is LNHDA, CDR2 SQIVND (reference sequence). CDR3 length: 14 residues. Trimming removed 5 bases from V and 9 bases from J; junction bases left unmatched: 5. CDR3 region: CASSVQGAVNVLTF. CDR3 coding DNA: TGTGCCAGTAGTGTACAGGGGGCGGTCAACGTCCTGACTTTC.

The chain joins TRBV19 to TRBJ1-2, with TRBD1 identical over 11 bases. Germline CDR1 reads LNHDA; CDR2 reads SQIVND (reference sequence). The junction had 4 bases not matched to a gene; V was cut back by 5 bases and J by 8 bases. This CDR3 has 13 residues. CDR3 loop: CASSGQGARGYTF. CDR3 DNA: TGTGCCAGTAGTGGACAGGGGGCGCGAGGCTACACCTTC.

This clone was seen once. This rearrangement joins TRBV5-4 to TRBJ1-4; maybe TRBD1 (6 bases). Trimming removed 2 bases at V and 11 bases at J, with 13 bases between. The CDR3 consists of 13 residues. Germline CDR1 reads SGHNT; CDR2 reads YYREEE (reference sequence). CDR3 nucleotides: TGTGCCAGCAGCTTACAGGCCCAGGGGAAACTGTTTTTT. It translates to CASSLQAQGKLFF.

V and J are TRBV11-1 and TRBJ2-7, with 8 bases that match TRBD1. The germline V gene has CDR1 SGHAT and CDR2 FQDESV (reference sequence). This CDR3 is 16 amino acids long. After removal of 8 bases from V and 0 bases from J, the junction contained 12 bases not matched to a gene. For the CDR3, the DNA is TGTGCCAGCCGCCCGTCACGGACAGGGAGCTCCTACGAGCAGTACTTC. This codes for CASRPSRTGSSYEQYF.

Only one count was recorded for this clone. The chain couples TRBV18 to TRBJ2-7, with 9 bases aligning to TRBD1. The CDR3 runs 13 residues. Germline assignment: CDR1 KGHSH and CDR2 LQKENI. V shed 6 bases and J 6 bases; nucleotides not matched to a gene: 6. This CDR3 reads CASSRDRAPEQYF. The CDR3 DNA is TGTGCCAGCTCCCGGGACAGGGCACCCGAGCAGTACTTC.

The V call is TRBV29-1, the J call TRBJ2-3; weak D call: TRBD1 (5 bases). The CDR3 totals 16 residues. The V end was cut by 7 bases, the J end by 0 bases, with 20 bases between. The germline CDR1 and CDR2 sequences are SQVTM and ANQGSEA. The CDR3 reads CSAGPQGWKSTDTQYF. The CDR3 coding sequence is TGCAGCGCTGGGCCTCAGGGCTGGAAAAGCACAGATACGCAGTATTTT.

This clone was recorded once. The gene calls are TRBV28 and TRBJ1-4, with 8 bases lining up with TRBD1. The J segment lost 8 bases and the V segment lost 10 bases, leaving 12 bases of the junction unmatched. Germline V gene sequence: CDR1 MDHEN, CDR2 SYDVKM. This CDR3 is 14 amino acids long. Here the CDR3 DNA reads TGTGCCACCTCTGATCCAGGGGGCGAAGAAAAACTGTTTTTT. Translated: CATSDPGGEEKLFF. Using reference TRBV28 and TRBJ1-4 for the parts outside the CDR3, the full variable domain is DVKVTQSSRYLVKRTGEKVFLECVQDMDHENMFWYRQDPGLGLRLIYFSYDVKMKEKGDIPEGYSVSREKKERFSLILESASTNQTSMYLCATSDPGGEEKLFFGSGTQLSVL.

V usage is TRBV5-5 and J usage is TRBJ1-2; no definite D call. Germline V gene lookup returns CDR1 SGHKS and CDR2 YYEKEE (reference sequence). The CDR3 runs to 12 residues. V dropped 0 bases and J dropped 6 bases, with 6 bases sitting between them. In DNA form, the CDR3 reads TGTGCCAGCAGCTTGGACAGAAATGGCTACACCTTC. This gives the protein CASSLDRNGYTF.

The chain links TRBV9 to TRBJ2-3; D is uncertain. The CDR3 length is 13 residues. Looked up from germline, CDR1 is SGDLS and CDR2 is YYNGEE. V lost 4 bases and J 9 bases, leaving 15 bases between the germline ends. The CDR3 region has the DNA TGTGCCAGCAGCAACCGGTCCCTCGGGACGCAGTATTTT. Its protein is CASSNRSLGTQYF.

This clone is a singleton in its sample. The chain employs TRBV5-4 and TRBJ2-1; 13 bases align to TRBD2. Germline CDR1 and CDR2: SGHNT and YYREEE (reference sequence). The CDR3 totals 17 residues. V shed 4 bases, J shed 7 bases, and the junction held 11 bases outside the gene matches. CDR3 nucleotides: TGTGCCAGCAGCCCGGGGACTAGCGGGGCCACGGGGAATGAGCAGTTCTTC. Its protein product is CASSPGTSGATGNEQFF.

This chain connects TRBV15 to TRBJ2-5; 8 bases are a match to TRBD1. After removal of 0 bases from V and 5 bases from J, the junction contained 14 bases not matched to a gene. CDR3 length: 18 residues. The germline CDR1 and CDR2 sequences are LNHNV and YYDKDF (reference sequence). CDR3 protein: CATSRDPPTGEVRETQYF. In DNA form, the CDR3 reads TGTGCCACCAGCAGAGACCCCCCGACAGGGGAAGTGCGTGAGACCCAGTACTTC. Full variable domain (remainder filled in from reference TRBV15 and TRBJ2-5): DAMVIQNPRYQVTQFGKPVTLSCSQTLNHNVMYWYQQKSSQAPKLLFHYYDKDFNNEADTPDNFQSRRPNTSFCFLDIRSPGLGDTAMYLCATSRDPPTGEVRETQYFGPGTRLLVL.

The rearrangement uses TRBV28 and TRBJ1-1; 10 nucleotides align to TRBD1. Germline CDR1 and CDR2: MDHEN and SYDVKM. Trimming at V came to 6 bases and at J to 0 bases, leaving 4 bases not matched to a gene. CDR3 size: 15 residues. The CDR3 DNA is TGTGCCAGCAGCCGACAGGGGGCGGTGAACACTGAAGCTTTCTTT. It specifies CASSRQGAVNTEAFF.

The rearrangement uses TRBV5-1 and TRBJ2-1; possibly TRBD2 for D (6 bases). The CDR3 is made up of 14 amino acids. Germline CDR1 reads SGHRS; CDR2 reads YFSETQ. V lost 4 bases and J 7 bases, leaving 15 bases between the germline ends. CDR3 DNA: TGCGCCAGCAGCCTCGGGACTTCGGATAATGAGCAGTTCTTC. As protein: CASSLGTSDNEQFF. Drawing the rest from reference TRBV5-1 and TRBJ2-1, the complete variable domain is KAGVTQTPRYLIKTRGQQVTLSCSPISGHRSVSWYQQTPGQGLQFLFEYFSETQRNKGNFPGRFSGRQFSNSRSEMNVSTLELGDSALYLCASSLGTSDNEQFFGPGTRLTVL.